This TCR beta chain was sequenced during a study of graft-versus-host responses after intestinal transplantation. Study background: Among the recipients, transplants were multivisceral, liver-intestinal, or isolated intestinal. The study gave all recipients anti-thymocyte globulin induction, then tacrolimus and steroids for 2 to 3 years.

Profiling relied on immunoSEQ multiplex PCR, and the TCRdb table lists in-frame clones only, not all of them. The repertoire holds tens of thousands of clones, with 80% to 95% as singletons. This CDR3 region has 14 residues. V was trimmed by 6 bases and J by 0 bases, leaving 11 bases between them. Germline lookup yields CDR1 LNHDA and CDR2 SQIVND (reference sequence). Remarks on this clone: The antigen is not known.

Source: unstimulated CD8+ T cells sorted from spleen or lymph node cells, taken before intestinal transplant. This receptor was taken from a human donor who received an intestinal transplant. The chain uses TRBV19 and TRBJ1-1; D is undetermined. CDR3 sequence reads: CASSPGTMNTEAFF. DNA for the CDR3: TGTGCCAGTAGCCCGGGAACAATGAACACTGAAGCTTTCTTT.